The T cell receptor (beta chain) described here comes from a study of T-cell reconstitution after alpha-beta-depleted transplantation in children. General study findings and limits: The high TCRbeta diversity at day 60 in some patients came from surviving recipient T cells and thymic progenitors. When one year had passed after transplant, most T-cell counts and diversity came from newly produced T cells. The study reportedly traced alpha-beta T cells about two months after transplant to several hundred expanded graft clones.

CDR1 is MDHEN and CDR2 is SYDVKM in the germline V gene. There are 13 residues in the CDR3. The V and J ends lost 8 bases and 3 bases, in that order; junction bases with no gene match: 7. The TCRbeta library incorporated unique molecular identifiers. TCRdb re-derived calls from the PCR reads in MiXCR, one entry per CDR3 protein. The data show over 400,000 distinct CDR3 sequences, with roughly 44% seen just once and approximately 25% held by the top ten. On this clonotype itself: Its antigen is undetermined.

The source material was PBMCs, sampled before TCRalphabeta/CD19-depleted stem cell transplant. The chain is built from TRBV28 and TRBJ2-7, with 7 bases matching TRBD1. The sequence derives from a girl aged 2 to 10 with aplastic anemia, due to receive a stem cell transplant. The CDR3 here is CASGDRADYEQYF. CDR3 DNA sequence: TGTGCCAGCGGGGACAGAGCAGACTACGAGCAGTACTTC.